This T cell receptor beta chain derives from a study of technical replicates of blood from a handful of donors. The CDR3 spans 12 residues. The germline gives CDR1 SNHLY, CDR2 FYNNEI. Trimming removed 6 bases from V and 7 bases from J; junction bases left unmatched: 4. Here immunoSEQ multiplex PCR was the method, and the copy in TCRdb shows in-frame clones only, minus some. The sample has roughly 45,000 clones, about 94% seen once. The source material was PBMCs. The V call is TRBV2, the J call TRBJ1-2; the match to TRBD1 covers 8 bases. This clonotype was obtained from a human donor in good health. Some clones in this sample may be carry-over from other donors' samples. The chain's CDR3 is CASSGQGLGYTF. The CDR3 nucleotides read TGTGCCAGCAGCGGACAGGGTCTTGGCTACACCTTC.